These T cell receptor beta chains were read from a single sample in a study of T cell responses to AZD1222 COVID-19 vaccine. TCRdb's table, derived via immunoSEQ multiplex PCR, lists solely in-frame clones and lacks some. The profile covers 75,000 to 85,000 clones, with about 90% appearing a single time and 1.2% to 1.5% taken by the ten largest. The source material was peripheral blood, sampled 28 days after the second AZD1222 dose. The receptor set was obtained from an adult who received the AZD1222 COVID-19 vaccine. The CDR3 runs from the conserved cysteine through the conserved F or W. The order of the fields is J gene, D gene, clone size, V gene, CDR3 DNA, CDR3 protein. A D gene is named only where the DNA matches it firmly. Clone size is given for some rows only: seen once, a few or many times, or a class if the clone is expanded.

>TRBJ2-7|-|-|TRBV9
TGTGCCAGCAGCCCCACAGGGAAAGAGCAGTACTTC
CASSPTGKEQYF
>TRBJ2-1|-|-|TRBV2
TGTGCCAGCAGTGAATGGTTGACCCCACGGGTCAATGAGCAGTTCTTC
CASSEWLTPRVNEQFF
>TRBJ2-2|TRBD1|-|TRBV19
TGTGCCAGTAAGGACCGAGGGGGCCCGAACACCGGGGAGCTGTTTTTT
CASKDRGGPNTGELFF
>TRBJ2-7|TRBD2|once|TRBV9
TGTGCCAGCAGCGTAGCGGCGGGGGGGCCCCACGAGCAGTACTTC
CASSVAAGGPHEQYF
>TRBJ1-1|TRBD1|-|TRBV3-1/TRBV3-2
TGTGCCAGCAGAGGGACAGGGTCGAACACTGAAGCTTTCTTT
CASRGTGSNTEAFF
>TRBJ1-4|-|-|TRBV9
TGTGCCAGCAGCCGAACAGGGAATGAAAAACTGTTTTTT
CASSRTGNEKLFF
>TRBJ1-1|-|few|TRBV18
TGTGCCAGCACCGCCCTTGAGAGGACTGAAGCTTTCTTT
CASTALERTEAFF
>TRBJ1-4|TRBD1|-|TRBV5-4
TGTGCCAGCAGCTTGGGGGGACAGGGCAATGAAAAACTGTTTTTT
CASSLGGQGNEKLFF
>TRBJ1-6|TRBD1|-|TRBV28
TGTGCCAGCAGTTTAACAGGGGATAATTCACCCCTCCACTTT
CASSLTGDNSPLHF
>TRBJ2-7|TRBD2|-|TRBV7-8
TGTGCCAGCAGCTCATGGGGACTAGCGGATTACGAGCAGTACTTC
CASSSWGLADYEQYF
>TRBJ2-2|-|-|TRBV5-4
TGTGCCAGCAGCTTGGACAGGACGAACACCGGGGAGCTGTTTTTT
CASSLDRTNTGELFF
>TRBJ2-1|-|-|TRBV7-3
TGTGCCAGCAGCAGAAATCCTACTAGGAACAATGAGCAGTTCTTC
CASSRNPTRNNEQFF
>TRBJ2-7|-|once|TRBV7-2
TGTGCCAGCAGCTTAGTCCCGGTCGACGAGCAGTACTTC
CASSLVPVDEQYF
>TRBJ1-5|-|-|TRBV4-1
TGCGCCAGCAGCCAAGGAAATCAGCCCCAGCATTTT
CASSQGNQPQHF
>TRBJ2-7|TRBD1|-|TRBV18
TGTGCCAGCTCATCCCAGGGGGCGCTGGGCGAGCAGTACTTC
CASSSQGALGEQYF
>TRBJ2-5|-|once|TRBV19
TGTGCCAGTAGTATAGGGGAAGAGACCCAGTACTTC
CASSIGEETQYF
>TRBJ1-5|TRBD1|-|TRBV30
TGTGCCTGGAACAGGGGGAGCAATCAGCCCCAGCATTTT
CAWNRGSNQPQHF
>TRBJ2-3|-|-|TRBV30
TGTGCCTGGAGTGCCCTAGATACGCAGTATTTT
CAWSALDTQYF
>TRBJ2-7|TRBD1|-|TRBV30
TGTGCCTGGGGGCGACCGGACAGGCCAAGCTACGAGCAGTACTTC
CAWGRPDRPSYEQYF
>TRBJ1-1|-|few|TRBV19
TGTGCCAGTAGTACCTTCTATGGGGGTTACACTGAAGCTTTCTTT
CASSTFYGGYTEAFF
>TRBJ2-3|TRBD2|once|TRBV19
TGTGCCAGTAGTATAGGACTAGCGGGGGATTCAGATACGCAGTATTTT
CASSIGLAGDSDTQYF
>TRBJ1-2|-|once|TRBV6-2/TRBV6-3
TGTGCCAGCAACCCCGGGGGGGGATCCCATGGCTACACCTTC
CASNPGGGSHGYTF
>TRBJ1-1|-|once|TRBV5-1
TGCGCCAGCAGCTTGGTGTACAGGACCGATGAAGCTTTCTTT
CASSLVYRTDEAFF
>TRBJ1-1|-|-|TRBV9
TGTGCCAGCAGCGTAGCTGACCGGGGCCCTTTTGAAGCTTTCTTT
CASSVADRGPFEAFF
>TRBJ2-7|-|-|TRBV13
TGTGCCAGCAGCCGGATCGGCTACGAGCAGTACTTC
CASSRIGYEQYF
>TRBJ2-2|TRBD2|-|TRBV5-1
TGCGCCAGCAGCTTCGGGGGGGAGAACACCGGGGAGCTGTTTTTT
CASSFGGENTGELFF
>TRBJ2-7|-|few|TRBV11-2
TGTGCCAGCAGCTCAGACCCGCAACTTCTGTACGAGCAGTACTTC
CASSSDPQLLYEQYF
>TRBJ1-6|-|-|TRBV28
TGTGCCAGCAGTCCCCGCCCAGCTAATTCACCCCTCCACTTT
CASSPRPANSPLHF
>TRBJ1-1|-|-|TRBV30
TGTGCCTGGAGGGTGGGCCTGAACACTGAAGCTTTCTTT
CAWRVGLNTEAFF
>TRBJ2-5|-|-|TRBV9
TGTGCCAGCAGCCGGCCTGGGGGCCAAGAGACCCAGTACTTC
CASSRPGGQETQYF
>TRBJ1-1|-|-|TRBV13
TGTGCCAGCAGCGAAACTAGGGGAGGTAAATACACTGAAGCTTTCTTT
CASSETRGGKYTEAFF
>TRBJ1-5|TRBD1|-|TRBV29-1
TGCAGCGGATCGACAGGGAGAGATCAGCCCCAGCATTTT
CSGSTGRDQPQHF
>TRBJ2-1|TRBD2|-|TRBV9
TGTGCCAGCAGCACGGGACGGACTAGCGTCAGCGAGCAGTTCTTC
CASSTGRTSVSEQFF
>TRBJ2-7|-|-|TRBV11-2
TGTGCCAGCAGCTTAACGGGAGCAGCACCCTACGAGCAGTACTTC
CASSLTGAAPYEQYF
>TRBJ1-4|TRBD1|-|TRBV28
TGTGCCAGCAGTACTCCCGGGACAGGGAATGAAAAACTGTTTTTT
CASSTPGTGNEKLFF
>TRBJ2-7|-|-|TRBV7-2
TGTGCCAGCAGCTTGGGGTCCCATTCCTACGAGCAGTACTTC
CASSLGSHSYEQYF
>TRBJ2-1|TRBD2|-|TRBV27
TGTGCCAGCAGTTTAAGCGGGGGACCATACAATGAGCAGTTCTTC
CASSLSGGPYNEQFF
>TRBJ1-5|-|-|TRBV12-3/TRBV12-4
TGTGCCAGCAGTTTCGGGGGACAGCCCCAGCATTTT
CASSFGGQPQHF
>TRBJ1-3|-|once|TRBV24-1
TGTGCCACCCAACAGAGCTCTGGAAACACCATATATTTT
CATQQSSGNTIYF
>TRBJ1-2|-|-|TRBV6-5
TGTGCCGCCAGGGATCGCTATGGCTACACCTTC
CAARDRYGYTF
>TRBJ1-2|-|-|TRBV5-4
TGTGCCAGCAGCCCCGGGCCCCAATATGGCTACACCTTC
CASSPGPQYGYTF
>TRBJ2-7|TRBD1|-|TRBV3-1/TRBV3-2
TGTGCCAGCAGCCATTTCAGGGGGCGTGGCGAGCAGTACTTC
CASSHFRGRGEQYF
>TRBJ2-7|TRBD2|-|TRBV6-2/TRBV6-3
TGTGCCAGCAGTTACTCCCTCAGGGCTCAGAGCGGGGGCGAGCAGTACTTC
CASSYSLRAQSGGEQYF
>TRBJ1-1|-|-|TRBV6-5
TGTGCCAGCATCCGGTTGGGTCTGGTTGAAGCTTTCTTT
CASIRLGLVEAFF
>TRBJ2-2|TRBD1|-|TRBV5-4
TGTGCCAGCAGCAGAGGACAGGGTTGGACCGGGGAGCTGTTTTTT
CASSRGQGWTGELFF
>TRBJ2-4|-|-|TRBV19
TGTGCCAGTACCCCCGCCGAAACAGCAGCCAAAAACATTCAGTACTTC
CASTPAETAAKNIQYF
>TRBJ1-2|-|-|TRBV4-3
TGCGCCAGCAGCCAAGGGGGAAACAGGGTCCTCTATGGCTACACCTTC
CASSQGGNRVLYGYTF
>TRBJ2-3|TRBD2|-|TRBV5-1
TGCGCCAGCAGCTTGAGTTCGAGAGCGGGGGGTTCAGATACGCAGTATTTT
CASSLSSRAGGSDTQYF
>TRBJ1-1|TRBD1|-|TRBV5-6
TGTGCCAGCAGCTTGGACAGGGGGCCGAACACTGAAGCTTTCTTT
CASSLDRGPNTEAFF
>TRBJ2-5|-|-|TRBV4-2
TGTGCCAGCAGCCAAGCTACAACCCAAGAGACCCAGTACTTC
CASSQATTQETQYF
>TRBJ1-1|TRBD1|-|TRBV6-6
TGTGCCAGCAGTTACCTACAGGGGACCACTGAAGCTTTCTTT
CASSYLQGTTEAFF
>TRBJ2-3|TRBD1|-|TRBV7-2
TGTGCCAGCAGCTTAGCGACAGGGGTAAATACGCAGTATTTT
CASSLATGVNTQYF
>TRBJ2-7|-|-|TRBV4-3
TGCGCCAGCAGCCAAGTCTCGGGGCGGGAGCAGTACTTC
CASSQVSGREQYF
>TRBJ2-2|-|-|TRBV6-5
TGTGCCAGCAGTATCAGGGGGGCCGGGGAGCTGTTTTTT
CASSIRGAGELFF
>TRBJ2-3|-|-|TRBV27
TGTGCCAGCAGTAACTCCCCTAGCGCAATTTCAGATACGCAGTATTTT
CASSNSPSAISDTQYF
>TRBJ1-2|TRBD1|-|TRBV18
TGTGCCAGCTCACCTTTCCTCGAGTCGACAGGGGGCAACTATGGCTACACCTTC
CASSPFLESTGGNYGYTF
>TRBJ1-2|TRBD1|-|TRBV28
TGTGCCAGCAGTTTATATGGGACAGACTATGGCTACACCTTC
CASSLYGTDYGYTF
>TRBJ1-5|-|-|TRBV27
TGTGCCAGCAGTTTTGGTACAGGCAATCAGCCCCAGCATTTT
CASSFGTGNQPQHF
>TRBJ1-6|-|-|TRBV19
TGTGCCAGTACCTACAGCTCCTATAATTCACCCCTCCACTTT
CASTYSSYNSPLHF